This entry lists 18 T cell receptor beta chains sequenced from one sample in a study of T cells in lung cancer brain metastases. Sequencing was performed with immunoSEQ multiplex PCR; in TCRdb, only in-frame clones are kept and a portion is missing. This table holds roughly 4,200 clones, around 90% found once. The sequenced sample consisted of tumor tissue from the primary lung tumor. These receptors were taken from a man aged 55 to 70 with non-small cell lung cancer.

V gene TRBV7-9 combines with J gene TRBJ2-2, with D possibly TRBD2 on 6 matching bases. Between the trimmed V and J ends, which lost 1 base and 6 bases, there was a span of 18 bases. The CDR3 is 17 amino acids. The germline CDR1 and CDR2 sequences are SEHNR and FQNEAQ (reference sequence). The CDR3 DNA is TGTGCCAGCAGCTTAGGGGGGAGTAGGAGGGCCGCCGGGGAGCTGTTTTTT. Protein: CASSLGGSRRAAGELFF.

This rearrangement joins TRBV18 to TRBJ2-7; 7 positions match TRBD1. This CDR3 is 14 amino acids long. The ends lost 4 bases at V and 2 bases at J; junction bases unmatched: 5. Per the germline V gene, CDR1 is KGHSH and CDR2 is LQKENI. The CDR3 sequence is CASSRDRAAYEQYF. For the CDR3, the DNA is TGTGCCAGCTCACGCGACAGGGCCGCCTACGAGCAGTACTTC.

This chain links TRBV28 with TRBJ1-2; no reliable D call. CDR1 is MDHEN, CDR2 SYDVKM, per germline. Trimming left V 7 bases short and J 4 bases short, with 4 bases between. The CDR3 has 10 amino acids. This CDR3 is CASKGYGYTF. The CDR3 nucleotides read TGTGCCAGCAAGGGCTATGGCTACACCTTC.

J is TRBJ2-1 and V is TRBV5-1; 7 positions match TRBD1. V was clipped by 9 bases and J by 4 bases; unmatched bases: 13. Germline V gives CDR1 SGHRS, CDR2 YFSETQ. This CDR3 is 15 amino acids long. This CDR3 is CANSSTTGVYNEQFF. The DNA of the CDR3 is TGCGCCAACAGTTCGACTACAGGGGTTTACAATGAGCAGTTCTTC.

The chain couples TRBV29-1 to TRBJ1-4, with D tentatively TRBD1 (5 bases). V was cut by 5 bases and J by 0 bases, with 10 bases left in between. CDR1 and CDR2 (germline): SQVTM, ANQGSEA. This CDR3 is 14 amino acids long. Here the CDR3 DNA reads TGCAGCGTTCCGTGGGACGCAACTAATGAAAAACTGTTTTTT. This codes for CSVPWDATNEKLFF.

The genes are TRBV29-1 and TRBJ1-1; 8 bases match TRBD1. The CDR3 totals 13 residues. Trimming cost V 6 bases and J 0 bases; bases outside gene matches: 3. Germline V gene sequence: CDR1 SQVTM, CDR2 ANQGSEA. CDR3 region: CSVHRGLNTEAFF. In nucleotides, the CDR3 is TGCAGCGTCCACAGGGGGTTGAACACTGAAGCTTTCTTT.

The rearrangement uses TRBV2 and TRBJ2-5; no clear D gene. CDR3 length: 13 residues. Between the trimmed V and J ends, which lost 7 bases and 1 base, there was a span of 10 bases. Germline V gene sequence: CDR1 SNHLY, CDR2 FYNNEI. The CDR3 nucleotides read TGTGCCAGCAAATTGACATCCCAAGAGACCCAGTACTTC. It codes for CASKLTSQETQYF.

This chain uses TRBV5-6 with TRBJ1-5; D is unclear. The CDR3 consists of 15 residues. Germline V gives CDR1 SGHDT, CDR2 YYEEEE. Trimming left V 2 bases short and J 7 bases short, with 16 bases between. The CDR3 reads CASSFYTGKEQPQHF. In DNA, the CDR3 is TGTGCCAGCAGCTTTTACACCGGGAAGGAGCAGCCCCAGCATTTT.

This chain joins TRBV29-1 and TRBJ2-7; weak D call: TRBD2 (5 bases). Trimming took off 2 bases at V and 4 bases at J, with 18 bases between the two ends. The length of the CDR3 is 15 residues. CDR1 and CDR2 from the germline V gene are SQVTM and ANQGSEA. Here the CDR3 DNA reads TGCAGCGTTGAATACCGGGATCACGGGGATTACGAGCAGTACTTC. Translation gives CSVEYRDHGDYEQYF.

The V and J genes are TRBV5-5 and TRBJ2-1; the match to TRBD1 covers 8 bases. The germline gives CDR1 SGHKS, CDR2 YYEKEE (reference sequence). The V segment lost 3 bases and the J segment 3 bases; nucleotides outside the gene matches: 5. The length of the CDR3 is 15 residues. The CDR3 DNA reads TGTGCCAGCAGCTACCCCGGGACAGGCTACAATGAGCAGTTCTTC. Amino acid sequence: CASSYPGTGYNEQFF.

The rearrangement joins TRBV29-1 to TRBJ1-1, with TRBD1 identical over 7 bases. V gave up 7 bases and J gave up 4 bases; unmatched junction bases: 12. The CDR3 consists of 14 residues. Germline V lookup: CDR1 SQVTM, CDR2 ANQGSEA. The CDR3 sequence is CSDQPTGLITEAFF. As DNA, the CDR3 is TGCAGCGACCAACCGACAGGGCTTATCACTGAAGCTTTCTTT.

This clone has just a few counts. The J gene is TRBJ2-5, the V gene TRBV11-2; 8 nucleotides agree with TRBD2. Trimming at V came to 5 bases and at J to 4 bases, leaving 6 bases not matched to a gene. CDR3 length: 14 amino acids. CDR1 is SGHAT and CDR2 is FQNNGV in the germline V gene. The CDR3 loop is CASSGTRGVETQYF. The CDR3, as DNA: TGTGCCAGCAGCGGGACTAGGGGGGTAGAGACCCAGTACTTC.

In DNA, the CDR3 is TGTGCCAACTCCCCAACTAGCGGGGGGACAACGAACACCGGGGAGCTGTTTTTT. Amino acids: CANSPTSGGTTNTGELFF. The chain couples TRBV18 to TRBJ2-2, with 12 nucleotides matching TRBD2. V lost 10 bases and J lost 0; bases outside the gene matches: 12. The CDR3 runs 18 residues. Germline lookup yields CDR1 KGHSH and CDR2 LQKENI.

This clone occurred once. The chain employs TRBV21-1 and TRBJ1-1; TRBD1 reflects the table's D call only, with no check against the DNA. TRBV21-1 is termed a pseudogene. The CDR3 is 15 amino acids. The CDR3 nucleotides read TGTGCCAGCAGCGCTCGACAGGGGTTGAACACTGAAGCTTTCTTT. Translated, it gives CASSARQGLNTEAFF.

The chain couples TRBV5-1 to TRBJ1-2; the match to TRBD1 covers 9 bases. Germline loops: CDR1 SGHRS, CDR2 YFSETQ. The trim removed 0 bases at V and 4 bases at J, leaving 10 bases unmatched. This CDR3 region has 17 residues. The CDR3 DNA reads as TGCGCCAGCAGCTTGGCACAGGGGGCCAAAGTCGTCTATGGCTACACCTTC. Translating gives CASSLAQGAKVVYGYTF.

This clone has more than one count but fewer than ten. The chain employs TRBV11-3 and TRBJ2-5, with a weak D call TRBD1 (6 bases). The V and J ends lost 5 bases and 0 bases respectively, with 13 bases between them. This CDR3 comprises 15 residues. Germline loops: CDR1 SGHNT, CDR2 YENEEA. CDR3 sequence (DNA): TGTGCCAGCAGCCCCGGACAGACCGACCAAGAGACCCAGTACTTC. Its translation: CASSPGQTDQETQYF.

This rearrangement joins TRBV5-4 to TRBJ2-7; 7 bases match TRBD1. V was clipped by 4 bases and J by 7 bases; unmatched bases: 11. Germline V gene lookup returns CDR1 SGHNT and CDR2 YYREEE (reference sequence). The CDR3 is 14 residues long. The DNA of the CDR3 is TGTGCCAGCAGCCGGGGCGGCCAGGGGGAAGAGCAGTACTTC. Translation gives CASSRGGQGEEQYF.

The chain couples TRBV5-1 to TRBJ2-1; D possibly uses TRBD1 or TRBD2 (6 bases each). CDR1 SGHRS and CDR2 YFSETQ come from the germline V gene. The CDR3 spans 13 residues. Trimming shortened V by 7 bases and J by 7 bases, and 15 bases separated the two germline ends. CDR3 region: CASGGNQGNEQFF. The CDR3 DNA is TGCGCCAGCGGCGGGAATCAGGGGAATGAGCAGTTCTTC.